Below, one T cell receptor (beta chain) is given with its context. What it recognizes is unknown. Generated by immunoSEQ multiplex PCR, the TCRdb table keeps only in-frame clones and is missing some. The sample yields over 25,000 clones, 65% to 90% seen once. The data were obtained in a study of OX40 agonist ivuxolimab in advanced cancers. Study details: At doses from 0.01 to 10 mg/kg, patients were given intravenous ivuxolimab every 2 weeks. The mean age was around 56 years, ranging from about 23 to 85, with approximately 83% of participants male. Partial responses were achieved by three patients, one with hepatocellular carcinoma and two with cutaneous melanoma. Findings and limits, study-wide: With doses of 0.1 to 3.0 mg/kg, CD4+ and CD8+ blood T cells had undergone clonal expansion by week 6.

This CDR3 contains 15 residues. Germline CDR1 is SQVTM and CDR2 is ANQGSEA. V lost 3 bases to trimming and J lost 3 bases; unmatched junction nucleotides: 6. The source material was CD4+ or CD8+ T cells sorted from blood, sampled in a trial of the OX40 agonist ivuxolimab. This sequence was found in an adult with an advanced solid tumor such as melanoma, head and neck, liver or kidney cancer. The chain has TRBV29-1 and TRBJ2-7, with 12 bases identical to TRBD2. The CDR3 bases are TGCAGCGTTGAGACACTAGCGGGGGGCATCTACGAGCAGTACTTC. Its protein is CSVETLAGGIYEQYF.